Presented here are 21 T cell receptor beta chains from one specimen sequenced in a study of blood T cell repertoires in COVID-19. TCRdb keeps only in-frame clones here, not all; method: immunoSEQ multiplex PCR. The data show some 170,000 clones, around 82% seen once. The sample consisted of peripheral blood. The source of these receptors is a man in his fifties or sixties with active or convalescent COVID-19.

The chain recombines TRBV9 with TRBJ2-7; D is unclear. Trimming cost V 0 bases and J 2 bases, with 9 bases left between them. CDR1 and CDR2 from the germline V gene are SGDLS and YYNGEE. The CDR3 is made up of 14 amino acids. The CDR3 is CASSVGQRTYEQYF. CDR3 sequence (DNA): TGTGCCAGCAGCGTAGGCCAGAGGACCTACGAGCAGTACTTC.

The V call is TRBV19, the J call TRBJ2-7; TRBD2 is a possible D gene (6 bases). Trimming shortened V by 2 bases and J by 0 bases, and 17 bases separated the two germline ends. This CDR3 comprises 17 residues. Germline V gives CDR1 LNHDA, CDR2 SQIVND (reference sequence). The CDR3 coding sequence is TGTGCCAGTAGTATATCGGCTAGCGCCACATACTCCTACGAGCAGTACTTC. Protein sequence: CASSISASATYSYEQYF.

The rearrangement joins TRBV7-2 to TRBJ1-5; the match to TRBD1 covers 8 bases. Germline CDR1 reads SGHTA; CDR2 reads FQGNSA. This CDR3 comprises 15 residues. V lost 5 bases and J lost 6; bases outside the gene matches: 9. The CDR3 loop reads CASSPTGTGGQPQHF. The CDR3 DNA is TGTGCCAGCAGCCCGACCGGGACAGGAGGTCAGCCCCAGCATTTT.

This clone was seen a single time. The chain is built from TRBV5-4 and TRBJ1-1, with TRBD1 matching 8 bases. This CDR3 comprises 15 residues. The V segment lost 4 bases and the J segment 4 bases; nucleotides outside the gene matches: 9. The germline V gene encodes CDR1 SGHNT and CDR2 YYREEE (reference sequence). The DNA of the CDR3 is TGTGCCAGCAGCCCCGGGACAGGAAGGGGCACTGAAGCTTTCTTT. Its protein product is CASSPGTGRGTEAFF.

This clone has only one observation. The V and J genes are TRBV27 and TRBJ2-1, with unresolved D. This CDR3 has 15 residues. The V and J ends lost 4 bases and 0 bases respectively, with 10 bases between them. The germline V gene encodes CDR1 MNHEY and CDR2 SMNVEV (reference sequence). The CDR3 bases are TGTGCCAGCAGTTCCAGCGCCCTCTCCTACAATGAGCAGTTCTTC. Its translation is CASSSSALSYNEQFF.

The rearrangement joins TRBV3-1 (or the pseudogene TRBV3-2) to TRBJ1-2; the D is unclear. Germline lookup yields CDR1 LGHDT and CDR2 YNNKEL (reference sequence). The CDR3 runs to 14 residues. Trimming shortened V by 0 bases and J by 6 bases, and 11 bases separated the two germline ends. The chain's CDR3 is CASSQDYLRHGYTF. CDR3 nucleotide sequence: TGTGCCAGCAGCCAAGATTATCTCCGTCATGGCTACACCTTC.

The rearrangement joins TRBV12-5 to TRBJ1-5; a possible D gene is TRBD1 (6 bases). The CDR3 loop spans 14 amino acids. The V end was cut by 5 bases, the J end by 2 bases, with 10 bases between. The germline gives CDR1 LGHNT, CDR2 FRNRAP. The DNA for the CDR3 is TGTGCTAGTGGTCCCTCAGGGGGCAATCAGCCCCAGCATTTT. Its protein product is CASGPSGGNQPQHF. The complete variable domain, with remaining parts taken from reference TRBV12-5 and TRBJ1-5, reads DARVTQTPRHKVTEMGQEVTMRCQPILGHNTVFWYRQTMMQGLELLAYFRNRAPLDDSGMPKDRFSAEMPDATLATLKIQPSEPRDSAVYFCASGPSGGNQPQHFGDGTRLSIL.

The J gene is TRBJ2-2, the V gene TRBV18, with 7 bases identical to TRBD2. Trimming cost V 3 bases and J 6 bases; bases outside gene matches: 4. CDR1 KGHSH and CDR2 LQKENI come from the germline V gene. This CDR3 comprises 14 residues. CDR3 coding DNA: TGTGCCAGCTCACCCGTCACTAGCGCCGGGGAGCTGTTTTTT. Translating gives CASSPVTSAGELFF.

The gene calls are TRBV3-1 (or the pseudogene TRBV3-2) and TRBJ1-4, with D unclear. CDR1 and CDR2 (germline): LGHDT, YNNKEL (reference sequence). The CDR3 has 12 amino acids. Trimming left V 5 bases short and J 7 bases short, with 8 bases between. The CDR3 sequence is CASSAEGEKLFF. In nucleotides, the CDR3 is TGTGCCAGCAGCGCAGAGGGTGAAAAACTGTTTTTT.

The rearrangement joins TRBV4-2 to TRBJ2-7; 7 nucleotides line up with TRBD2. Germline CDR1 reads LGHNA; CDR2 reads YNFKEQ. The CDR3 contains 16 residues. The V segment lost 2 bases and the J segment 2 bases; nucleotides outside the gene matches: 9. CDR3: CASSQMGGGLAYEQYF. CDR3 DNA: TGTGCCAGCAGCCAAATGGGGGGAGGACTAGCCTACGAGCAGTACTTC.

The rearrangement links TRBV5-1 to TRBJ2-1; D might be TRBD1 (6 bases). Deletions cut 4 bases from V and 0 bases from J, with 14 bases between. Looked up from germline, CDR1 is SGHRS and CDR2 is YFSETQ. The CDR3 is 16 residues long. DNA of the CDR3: TGCGCCAGCAGCCTGGACACAGGGAGCTCCTACAATGAGCAGTTCTTC. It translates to CASSLDTGSSYNEQFF. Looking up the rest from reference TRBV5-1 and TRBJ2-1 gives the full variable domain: KAGVTQTPRYLIKTRGQQVTLSCSPISGHRSVSWYQQTPGQGLQFLFEYFSETQRNKGNFPGRFSGRQFSNSRSEMNVSTLELGDSALYLCASSLDTGSSYNEQFFGPGTRLTVL.

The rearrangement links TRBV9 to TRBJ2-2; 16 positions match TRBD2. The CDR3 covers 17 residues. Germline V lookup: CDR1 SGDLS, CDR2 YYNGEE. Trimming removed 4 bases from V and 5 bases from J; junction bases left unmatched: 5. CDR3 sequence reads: CASSLGTSGGATGELFF. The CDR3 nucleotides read TGTGCCAGCAGCCTCGGGACTAGCGGGGGGGCAACCGGGGAGCTGTTTTTT.

Here the CDR3 DNA reads TGTGCCAGCAGCTTGTCATTAGGGGGCTCTGAAAAACTGTTTTTT. Translation: CASSLSLGGSEKLFF. The V call is TRBV5-4, the J call TRBJ1-4; TRBD1 matches 7 bases. J gave up 7 bases and V 1 base, and 7 bases lay outside the gene matches. This CDR3 region has 15 residues. Germline V gene data show CDR1 as SGHNT and CDR2 as YYREEE (reference sequence).

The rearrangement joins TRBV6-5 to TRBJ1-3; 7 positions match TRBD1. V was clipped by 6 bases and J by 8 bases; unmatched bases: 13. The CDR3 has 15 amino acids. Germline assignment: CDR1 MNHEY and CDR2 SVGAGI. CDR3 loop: CASRLDRDPQYTIYF. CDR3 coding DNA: TGTGCCAGCAGACTAGACAGGGATCCCCAGTACACCATATATTTT.

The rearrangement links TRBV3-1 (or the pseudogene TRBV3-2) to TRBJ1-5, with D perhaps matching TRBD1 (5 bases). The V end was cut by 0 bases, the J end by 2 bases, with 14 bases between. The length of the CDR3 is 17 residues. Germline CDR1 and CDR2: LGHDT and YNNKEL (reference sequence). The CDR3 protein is CASSQDRGLVGNQPQHF. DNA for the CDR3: TGTGCCAGCAGCCAAGATCGGGGGTTGGTTGGCAATCAGCCCCAGCATTTT.

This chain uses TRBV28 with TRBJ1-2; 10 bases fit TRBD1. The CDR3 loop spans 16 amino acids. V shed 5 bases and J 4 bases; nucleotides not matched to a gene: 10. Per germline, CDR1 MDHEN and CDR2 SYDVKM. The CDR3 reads CASSPGQGLRIYGYTF. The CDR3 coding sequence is TGTGCCAGCAGTCCGGGACAGGGGTTGCGAATCTATGGCTACACCTTC.

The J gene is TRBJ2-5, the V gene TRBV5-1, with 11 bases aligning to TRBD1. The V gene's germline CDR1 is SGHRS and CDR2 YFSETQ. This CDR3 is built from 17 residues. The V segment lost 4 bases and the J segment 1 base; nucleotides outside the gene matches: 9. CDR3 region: CASSTGQGALIQETQYF. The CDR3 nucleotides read TGCGCCAGCAGCACTGGACAGGGGGCTTTGATCCAAGAGACCCAGTACTTC.

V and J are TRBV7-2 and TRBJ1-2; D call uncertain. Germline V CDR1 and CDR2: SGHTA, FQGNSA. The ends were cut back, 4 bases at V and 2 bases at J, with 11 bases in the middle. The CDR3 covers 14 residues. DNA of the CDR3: TGTGCCAGCAGCTACTCCATGTTAAACTATGGCTACACCTTC. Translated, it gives CASSYSMLNYGYTF.

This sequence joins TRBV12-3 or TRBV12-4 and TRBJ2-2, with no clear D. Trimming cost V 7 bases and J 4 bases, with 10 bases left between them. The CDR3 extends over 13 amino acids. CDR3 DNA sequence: TGTGCCAGCACCGTCGACATCACCGGGGAGCTGTTTTTT. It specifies CASTVDITGELFF.

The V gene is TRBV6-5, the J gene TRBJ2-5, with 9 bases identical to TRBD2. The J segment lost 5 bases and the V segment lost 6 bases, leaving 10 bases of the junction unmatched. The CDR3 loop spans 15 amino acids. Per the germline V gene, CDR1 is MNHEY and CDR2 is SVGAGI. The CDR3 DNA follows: TGTGCCAGCAGGAGCCTAGCGGGACGGAGCGAGACCCAGTACTTC. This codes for CASRSLAGRSETQYF.

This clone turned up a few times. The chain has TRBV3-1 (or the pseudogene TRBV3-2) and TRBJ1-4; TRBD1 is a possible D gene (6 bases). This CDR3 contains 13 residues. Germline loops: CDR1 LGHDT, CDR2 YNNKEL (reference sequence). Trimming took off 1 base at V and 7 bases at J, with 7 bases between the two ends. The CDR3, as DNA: TGTGCCAGCAGCCAAGGAGGGGGTGAAAAACTGTTTTTT. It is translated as CASSQGGGEKLFF.